This record looks at one TCR beta chain sequence and its context. This sample is drawn from a study of T-cell reconstitution after alpha-beta-depleted transplantation in children. Unique molecular identifiers tagged the TCRbeta library. TCRdb used MiXCR to reprocess the PCR reads, holding one entry per CDR3 protein. This table has a few hundred thousand distinct CDR3 sequences, 20% to 30% appearing once. Germline CDR1 is MGHDK and CDR2 is SYGVNS. V gave up 7 bases and J gave up 0 bases, with 10 bases separating them. The CDR3 is 14 amino acids. This clonotype originated in a boy younger than two with Wiskott-Aldrich syndrome, due to receive a stem cell transplant. Sequenced here: PBMCs, sampled before TCRalphabeta/CD19-depleted stem cell transplant. The chain links TRBV25-1 to TRBJ2-1; D remains unclear. The CDR3, as DNA: TGTGCCAGCAAAGGACGTAACTCCTACAATGAGCAGTTCTTC. Protein: CASKGRNSYNEQFF.